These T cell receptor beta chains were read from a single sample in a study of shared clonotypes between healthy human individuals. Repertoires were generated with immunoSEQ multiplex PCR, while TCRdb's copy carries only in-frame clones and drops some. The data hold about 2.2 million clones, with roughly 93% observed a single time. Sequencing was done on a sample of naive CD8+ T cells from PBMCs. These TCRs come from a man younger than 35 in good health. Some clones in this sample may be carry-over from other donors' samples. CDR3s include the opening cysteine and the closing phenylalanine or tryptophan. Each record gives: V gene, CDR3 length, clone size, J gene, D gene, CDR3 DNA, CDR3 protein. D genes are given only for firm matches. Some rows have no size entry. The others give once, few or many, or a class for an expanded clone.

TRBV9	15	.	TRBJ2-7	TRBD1	TGTGCCAGCAGCGTTGGACAGGGGGCCCCCTACGAGCAGTACTTC	CASSVGQGAPYEQYF
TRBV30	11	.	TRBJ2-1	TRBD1	TGTGCCCCTTCCGGGACAGGTGAGCAGTTCTTC	CAPSGTGEQFF
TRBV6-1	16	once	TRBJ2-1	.	TGTGCCAGCAGTGAAGAGGTGGGGAACTCCTACAATGAGCAGTTCTTC	CASSEEVGNSYNEQFF
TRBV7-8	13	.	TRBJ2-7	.	TGTGCCAGCAGCCACAGGGACTCCTACGAGCAGTACTTC	CASSHRDSYEQYF
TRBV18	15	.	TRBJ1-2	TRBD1	TGTGCCAGCTCACCACCGGCAGGGGGGGTAGATGGCTACACCTTC	CASSPPAGGVDGYTF
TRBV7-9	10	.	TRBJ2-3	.	TGTGCCAGCAGCTTAGATCCTCCCGTTTTT	CASSLDPPVF
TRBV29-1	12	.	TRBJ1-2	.	TGCAGCGCACGCTGGGGAGCCTATGGCTACACCTTC	CSARWGAYGYTF
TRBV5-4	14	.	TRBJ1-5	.	TGTGCCAGCAGTTTAGGGGGAAGCAATCAGCCCCAGCATTTT	CASSLGGSNQPQHF
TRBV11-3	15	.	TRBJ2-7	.	TGTGCCAGCACCCTAAAAAGATATCGTCCCTACGAGCAGTACTTC	CASTLKRYRPYEQYF
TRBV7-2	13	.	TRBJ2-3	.	TGTGCCAGCAGCCTACACACAGATCATACGCAGTATTTT	CASSLHTDHTQYF
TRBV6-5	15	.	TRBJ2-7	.	TGTGCCAGCAGCCTCCAGCGGACCCCCATCTACGAGCAGTACTTC	CASSLQRTPIYEQYF
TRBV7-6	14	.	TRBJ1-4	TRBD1	TGTGCCAGCAGCTTGGGACAGTTAAATGAAAAACTGTTTTTT	CASSLGQLNEKLFF
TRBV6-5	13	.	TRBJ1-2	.	TGTGCCAGCAGTTTGGGGACGGACTATGGCTACACCTTC	CASSLGTDYGYTF
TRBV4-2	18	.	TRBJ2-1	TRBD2	TGTGCCAGCAGCCCCAACCTGGAGACTAGCGTTATTCACAATGAGCAGTTCTTC	CASSPNLETSVIHNEQFF
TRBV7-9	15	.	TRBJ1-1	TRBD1	TGTGCCAGCAGCTTCCCAGGGGGGGGGAACACTGAAGCTTTCTTT	CASSFPGGGNTEAFF
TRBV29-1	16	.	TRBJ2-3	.	TGCAGCGTTGAAGATGTCGTACAGACTAGCACAGATACGCAGTATTTT	CSVEDVVQTSTDTQYF
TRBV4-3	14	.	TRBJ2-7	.	TGCGCCAGCAGCCCCGGCACAGACTCCTACGAGCAGTACTTC	CASSPGTDSYEQYF
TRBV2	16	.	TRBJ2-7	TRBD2	TGTGCCAGCAGTGAGGATCTAGCGGGGACCGTCTACGAGCAGTACTTC	CASSEDLAGTVYEQYF
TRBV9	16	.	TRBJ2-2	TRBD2	TGTGCCAGCAGCGATCCCCTAGCGGGAGCGGACGGGGAGCTGTTTTTT	CASSDPLAGADGELFF
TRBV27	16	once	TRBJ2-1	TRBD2	TGTGCCAGCAGTTTAATACTAGCGGGAGGGTGGTATGAGCAGTTCTTC	CASSLILAGGWYEQFF
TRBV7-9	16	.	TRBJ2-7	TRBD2	TGTGCCAGCAGCTTAGGGAACCCGACTAGCACCTACGAGCAGTACTTC	CASSLGNPTSTYEQYF
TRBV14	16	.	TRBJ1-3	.	TGTGCCAGCAGCCAAAGGGAGACCGGCGAGGAGGACACCATATATTTT	CASSQRETGEEDTIYF
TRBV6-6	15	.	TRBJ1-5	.	TGTGCCAGCAGTTACGAGGATTATAGCAATCAGCCCCAGCATTTT	CASSYEDYSNQPQHF
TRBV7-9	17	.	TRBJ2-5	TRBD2	TGTGCCAGCAGCCCTGGGACTAGCGTAATGTACCAAGAGACCCAGTACTTC	CASSPGTSVMYQETQYF
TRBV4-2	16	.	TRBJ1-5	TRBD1	TGTGCCAGCAGCCAAGCAGGGGGCGTTGGCAATCAGCCCCAGCATTTT	CASSQAGGVGNQPQHF
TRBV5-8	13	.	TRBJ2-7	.	TGTGCCAGCATACCCCCACGACAGGCCGAGCAGTACTTC	CASIPPRQAEQYF
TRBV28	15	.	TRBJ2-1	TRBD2	TGTGCCAGCAGGGCTAGCGGGAGTTGGGTAAATGAGCAGTTCTTC	CASRASGSWVNEQFF
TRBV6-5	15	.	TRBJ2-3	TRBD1	TGTGCCAGCAGATCCGGACAGGGGAGAACAGATACGCAGTATTTT	CASRSGQGRTDTQYF
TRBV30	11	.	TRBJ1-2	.	TGTGCCTGGGACAGTTACTATGGCTACACCTTC	CAWDSYYGYTF
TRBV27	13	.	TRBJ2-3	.	TGTGCCAGCAACAGTTTCAATACAGATACGCAGTATTTT	CASNSFNTDTQYF
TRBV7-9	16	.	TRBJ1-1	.	TGTGCCAGCAGCCCAGGCGGACAGACACCGAACACTGAAGCTTTCTTT	CASSPGGQTPNTEAFF
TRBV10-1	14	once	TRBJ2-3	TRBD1	TGCGCCAGCAGCAACAGGGGGCGCCCAGATACGCAGTATTTT	CASSNRGRPDTQYF
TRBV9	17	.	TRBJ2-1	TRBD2	TGTGCCAGCAGCCCGCCTAGCGGGAGGGGCGGCTACAATGAGCAGTTCTTC	CASSPPSGRGGYNEQFF
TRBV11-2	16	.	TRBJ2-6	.	TGTGCCAGCAGGCCTAGGGGGAACTCTGGGGCCAACGTCCTGACTTTC	CASRPRGNSGANVLTF
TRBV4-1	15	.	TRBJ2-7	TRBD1	TGCGCCAGCAGCCAAGTTGGGACAGGATTCTACGAGCAGTACTTC	CASSQVGTGFYEQYF
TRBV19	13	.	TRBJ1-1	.	TGTGCCAGTAGTGGCTGGTTGAACACTGAAGCTTTCTTT	CASSGWLNTEAFF
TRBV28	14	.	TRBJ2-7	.	TGTGCCAGCGGCTTCACCGGGTCCCCTTACGAGCAGTACTTC	CASGFTGSPYEQYF
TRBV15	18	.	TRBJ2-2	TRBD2	TGTGCCACCAGCAGAGGGGGGAGCGGGAGGCCGGCGAGGGGGGAGCTGTTTTTT	CATSRGGSGRPARGELFF